A selection of T cell receptor beta chains follows, all from one sample in a study of persistence of HIV-infected CD4 T cells. Profiling relied on immunoSEQ multiplex PCR, and the TCRdb table lists in-frame clones only, not all of them. The table includes about 48,000 clones, around 75% detected once. No antigen has been identified for these receptors. The sample in question was CD4+ T cells sorted from PBMCs after approximately 19-hour stimulation, obtained from a patient who received antiretroviral therapy. The source of these receptors is an adult man with HIV who was CMV-seropositive. Each CDR3 is given with its conserved first and last residue.

j_call: TRBJ2-2
v_call: TRBV27
cdr3_aa: CASSIPPALTVTNTGELFF

j_call: TRBJ1-6
v_call: TRBV7-2
cdr3_aa: CASSLGPTAGNSPLHF

j_call: TRBJ1-3
v_call: TRBV18
cdr3_aa: CASSPQQRSGNTIYF

j_call: TRBJ2-3
v_call: TRBV5-1
cdr3_aa: CASSLGRVSTDTQYF

j_call: TRBJ1-5
v_call: TRBV6-1
cdr3_aa: CASKVGVDQPQHF

j_call: TRBJ2-3
v_call: TRBV3-1/TRBV3-2
cdr3_aa: CASDRAGDTDTQYF

j_call: TRBJ1-1
v_call: TRBV6-5
cdr3_aa: CASSSVTVNTEAFF

j_call: TRBJ2-4
v_call: TRBV19
cdr3_aa: CASTAFGGRDVAKNIQYF

j_call: TRBJ2-3
v_call: TRBV10-3
cdr3_aa: CAISEPRTGRADTQYF

j_call: TRBJ2-1
v_call: TRBV10-3
cdr3_aa: CAIRPGQGVDEQFF

j_call: TRBJ1-1
v_call: TRBV6-5
cdr3_aa: CASRPRGQNTEAFF

j_call: TRBJ2-7
v_call: TRBV21-1
cdr3_aa: CASSPRGGTETNYAIISEQYF

j_call: TRBJ1-5
v_call: TRBV21-1
cdr3_aa: CASSSRTGDSNQPQHF

j_call: TRBJ2-7
v_call: TRBV7-9
cdr3_aa: CASSSQQGAGEQYF

j_call: TRBJ1-1
v_call: TRBV5-4
cdr3_aa: CASSPPRVGRPNTEAFF

j_call: TRBJ1-5
v_call: TRBV6-2/TRBV6-3
cdr3_aa: CASSLRTLSNQPQHF

j_call: TRBJ1-1
v_call: TRBV19
cdr3_aa: CASSMGPTEAFF